The 3 T cell receptor beta chains listed next were all sequenced from one sample in a study of OX40 agonist ivuxolimab in advanced cancers. The assay was immunoSEQ multiplex PCR, and TCRdb's table has in-frame clones only and misses some. The data hold approximately 68,000 clones, with 86% observed a single time. Specimen: CD4+ or CD8+ T cells sorted from blood, collected in a trial of the OX40 agonist ivuxolimab. The receptors were sampled from an adult with an advanced solid tumor such as melanoma, head and neck, liver or kidney cancer.

This chain connects TRBV29-1 to TRBJ2-5; D tentatively reads TRBD1 or TRBD2 (6 bases each). The V end was cut by 2 bases, the J end by 4 bases, with 11 bases between. The V gene's germline CDR1 is SQVTM and CDR2 ANQGSEA. This CDR3 region has 13 residues. In DNA, the CDR3 is TGCAGCGTTGAAAAACAGGGAGGAGAGACCCAGTACTTC. Its translation is CSVEKQGGETQYF.

V gene TRBV5-1 combines with J gene TRBJ2-7; TRBD2 agrees at 8 bases. The V gene end was trimmed by 1 base and the J gene end by 4 bases; junction bases not matched to a gene: 7. CDR1 SGHRS and CDR2 YFSETQ come from the germline V gene. This CDR3 contains 15 residues. DNA of the CDR3: TGCGCCAGCAGCTTGCAACCGCGGGAGGCGTACGAGCAGTACTTC. Translating it yields CASSLQPREAYEQYF.

V is TRBV18 and J is TRBJ2-7, with 7 bases that match TRBD1. Germline lookup yields CDR1 KGHSH and CDR2 LQKENI. V gave up 4 bases and J gave up 0 bases; unmatched junction bases: 6. This CDR3 has 15 residues. CDR3 DNA: TGTGCCAGCTCACTCGCCGGGACAGACTCCTACGAGCAGTACTTC. As protein: CASSLAGTDSYEQYF.